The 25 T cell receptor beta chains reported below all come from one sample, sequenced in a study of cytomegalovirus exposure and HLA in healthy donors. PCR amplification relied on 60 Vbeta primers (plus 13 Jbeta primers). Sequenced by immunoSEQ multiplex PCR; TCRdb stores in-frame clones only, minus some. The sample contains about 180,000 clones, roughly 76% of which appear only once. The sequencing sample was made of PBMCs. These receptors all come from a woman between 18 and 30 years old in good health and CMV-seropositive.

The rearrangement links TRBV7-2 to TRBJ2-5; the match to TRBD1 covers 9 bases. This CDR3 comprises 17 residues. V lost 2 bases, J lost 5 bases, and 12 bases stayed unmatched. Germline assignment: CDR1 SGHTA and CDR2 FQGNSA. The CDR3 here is CASSLRWGTGRGETQYF. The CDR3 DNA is TGTGCCAGCAGCTTACGGTGGGGGACAGGGCGGGGGGAGACCCAGTACTTC.

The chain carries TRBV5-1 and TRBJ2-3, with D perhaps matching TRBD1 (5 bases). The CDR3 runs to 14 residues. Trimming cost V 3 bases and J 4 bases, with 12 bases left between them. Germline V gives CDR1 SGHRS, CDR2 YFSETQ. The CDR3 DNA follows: TGCGCCAGCAGCTGGACGACGACAGCAGATACGCAGTATTTT. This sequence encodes CASSWTTTADTQYF.

The CDR3 spells CASSLGGATNEKLFF. The CDR3 DNA sequence: TGTGCCAGCAGCTTAGGGGGGGCAACTAATGAAAAACTGTTTTTT. This chain joins TRBV27 and TRBJ1-4; perhaps TRBD1 as D (6 bases). The CDR3 extends over 15 amino acids. In germline, CDR1 is MNHEY, CDR2 SMNVEV (reference sequence). The V and J ends lost 6 bases and 0 bases respectively, with 11 bases between them.

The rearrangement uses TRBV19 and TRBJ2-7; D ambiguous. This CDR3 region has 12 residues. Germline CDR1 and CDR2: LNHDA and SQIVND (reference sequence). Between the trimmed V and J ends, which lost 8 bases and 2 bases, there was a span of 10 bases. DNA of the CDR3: TGTGCCAGTGCAAGCTTCACCTACGAGCAGTACTTC. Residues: CASASFTYEQYF.

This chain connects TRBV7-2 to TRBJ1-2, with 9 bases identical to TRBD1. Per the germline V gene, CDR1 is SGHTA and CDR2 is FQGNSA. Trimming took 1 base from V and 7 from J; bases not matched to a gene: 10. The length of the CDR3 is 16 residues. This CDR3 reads CASSLDRDRAYSGYTF. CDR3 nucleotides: TGTGCCAGCAGCTTAGACCGGGACAGGGCTTATTCTGGCTACACCTTC.

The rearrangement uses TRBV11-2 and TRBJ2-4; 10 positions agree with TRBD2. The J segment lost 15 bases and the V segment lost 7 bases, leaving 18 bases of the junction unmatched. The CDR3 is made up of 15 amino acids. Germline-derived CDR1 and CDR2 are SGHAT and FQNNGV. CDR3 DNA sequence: TGTGCCAGCATCATAGCGGGGGGCGGGGCGGACCTGCGGTACTTC. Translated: CASIIAGGGADLRYF.

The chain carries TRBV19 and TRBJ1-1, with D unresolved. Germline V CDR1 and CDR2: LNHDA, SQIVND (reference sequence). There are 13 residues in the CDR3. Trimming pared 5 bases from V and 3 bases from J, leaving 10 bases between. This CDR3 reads CASSHRGDTEAFF. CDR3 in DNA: TGTGCCAGTAGTCACCGGGGTGACACTGAAGCTTTCTTT. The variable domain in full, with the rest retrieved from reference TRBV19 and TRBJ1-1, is DGGITQSPKYLFRKEGQNVTLSCEQNLNHDAMYWYRQDPGQGLRLIYYSQIVNDFQKGDIAEGYSVSREKKESFPLTVTSAQKNPTAFYLCASSHRGDTEAFFGQGTRLTVV.

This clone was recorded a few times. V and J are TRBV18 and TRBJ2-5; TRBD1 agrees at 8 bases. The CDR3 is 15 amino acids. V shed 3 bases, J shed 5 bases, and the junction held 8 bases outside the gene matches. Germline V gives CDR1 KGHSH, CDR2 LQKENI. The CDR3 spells CASSPAGQVRETQYF. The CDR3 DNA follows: TGTGCCAGCTCACCTGCGGGACAGGTGAGGGAGACCCAGTACTTC.

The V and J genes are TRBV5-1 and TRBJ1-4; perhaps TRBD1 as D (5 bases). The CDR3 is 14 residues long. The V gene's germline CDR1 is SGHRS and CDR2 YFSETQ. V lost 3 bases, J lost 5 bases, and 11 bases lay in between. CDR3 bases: TGCGCCAGCAGCTCCGGGACTGGGAATGAAAAACTGTTTTTT. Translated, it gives CASSSGTGNEKLFF.

The CDR3 DNA follows: TGTGCCAGCAGCCAAGTCAGGCGGGGGGGCGGCGATGAGCAGTTCTTC. Its protein product is CASSQVRRGGGDEQFF. The chain employs TRBV4-2 and TRBJ2-1; 9 nucleotides agree with TRBD2. CDR1 LGHNA and CDR2 YNFKEQ come from the germline V gene. V was pared by 1 base and J by 8 bases, with 9 bases of the junction left unmatched. The CDR3 totals 16 residues.

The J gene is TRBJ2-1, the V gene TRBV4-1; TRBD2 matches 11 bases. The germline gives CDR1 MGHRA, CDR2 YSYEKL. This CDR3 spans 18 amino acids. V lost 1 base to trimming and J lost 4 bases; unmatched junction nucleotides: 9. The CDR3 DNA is TGCGCCAGCAGCCAAGTTGGGGCTAGCGGGGGGACTTACAATGAGCAGTTCTTC. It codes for CASSQVGASGGTYNEQFF.

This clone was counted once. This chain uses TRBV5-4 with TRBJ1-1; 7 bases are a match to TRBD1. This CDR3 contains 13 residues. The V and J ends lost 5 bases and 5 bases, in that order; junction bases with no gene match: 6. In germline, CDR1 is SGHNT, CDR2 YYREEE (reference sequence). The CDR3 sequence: CASSYRGGTEAFF. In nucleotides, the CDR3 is TGTGCCAGCAGTTACAGGGGTGGGACTGAAGCTTTCTTT.

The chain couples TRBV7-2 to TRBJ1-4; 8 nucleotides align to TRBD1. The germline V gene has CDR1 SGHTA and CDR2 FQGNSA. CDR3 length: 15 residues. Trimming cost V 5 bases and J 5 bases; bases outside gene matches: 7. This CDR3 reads CASSPRTGWNEKLFF. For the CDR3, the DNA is TGTGCCAGCAGCCCACGGACAGGGTGGAATGAAAAACTGTTTTTT.

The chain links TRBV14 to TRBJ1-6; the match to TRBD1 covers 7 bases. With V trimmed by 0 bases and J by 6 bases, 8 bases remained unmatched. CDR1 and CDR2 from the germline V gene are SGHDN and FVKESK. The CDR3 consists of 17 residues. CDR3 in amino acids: CASSQDGWGQLNSPLHF. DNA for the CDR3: TGTGCCAGCAGCCAAGACGGGTGGGGACAGCTTAATTCACCCCTCCACTTT.

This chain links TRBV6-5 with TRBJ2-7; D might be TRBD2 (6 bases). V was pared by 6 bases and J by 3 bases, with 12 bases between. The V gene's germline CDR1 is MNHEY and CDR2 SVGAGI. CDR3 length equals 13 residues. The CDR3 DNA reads TGTGCCAGCAGCCCGGACTACGGCTACGAGCAGTACTTC. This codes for CASSPDYGYEQYF.

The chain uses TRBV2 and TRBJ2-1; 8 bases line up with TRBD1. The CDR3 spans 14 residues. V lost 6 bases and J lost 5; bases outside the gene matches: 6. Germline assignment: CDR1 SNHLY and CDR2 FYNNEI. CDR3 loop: CASSQRTGNNEQFF. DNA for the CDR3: TGTGCCAGCAGCCAAAGGACAGGGAACAATGAGCAGTTCTTC.

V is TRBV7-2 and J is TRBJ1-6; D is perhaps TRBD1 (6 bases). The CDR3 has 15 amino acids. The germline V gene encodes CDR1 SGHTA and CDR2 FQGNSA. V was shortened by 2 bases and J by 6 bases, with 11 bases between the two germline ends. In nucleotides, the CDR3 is TGTGCCAGCAGCTTACGGGGGGCGGGTAATTCACCCCTCCACTTT. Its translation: CASSLRGAGNSPLHF. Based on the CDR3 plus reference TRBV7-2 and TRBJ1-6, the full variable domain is GAGVSQSPSNKVTEKGKDVELRCDPISGHTALYWYRQSLGQGLEFLIYFQGNSAPDKSGLPSDRFSAERTGGSVSTLTIQRTQQEDSAVYLCASSLRGAGNSPLHFGNGTRLTVT.

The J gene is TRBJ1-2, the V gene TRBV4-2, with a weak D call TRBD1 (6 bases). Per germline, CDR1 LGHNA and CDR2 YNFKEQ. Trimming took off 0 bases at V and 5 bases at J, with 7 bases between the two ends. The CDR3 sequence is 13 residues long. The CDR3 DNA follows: TGTGCCAGCAGCCAAGACAGGGGTTATGGCTACACCTTC. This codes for CASSQDRGYGYTF.

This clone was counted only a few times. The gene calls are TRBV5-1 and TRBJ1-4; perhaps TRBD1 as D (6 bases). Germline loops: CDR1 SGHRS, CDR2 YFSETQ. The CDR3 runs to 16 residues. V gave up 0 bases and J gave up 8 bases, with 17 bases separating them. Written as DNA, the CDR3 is TGCGCCAGCAGCTTGGGCGCGACAGGACAGAGAGAAAAACTGTTTTTT. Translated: CASSLGATGQREKLFF.

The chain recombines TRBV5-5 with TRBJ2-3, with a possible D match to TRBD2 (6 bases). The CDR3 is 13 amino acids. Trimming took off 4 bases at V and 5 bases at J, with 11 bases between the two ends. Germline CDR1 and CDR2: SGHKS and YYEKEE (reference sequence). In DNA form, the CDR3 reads TGTGCCAGCAGCGGACTAAGGAAAGATACGCAGTATTTT. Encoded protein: CASSGLRKDTQYF.

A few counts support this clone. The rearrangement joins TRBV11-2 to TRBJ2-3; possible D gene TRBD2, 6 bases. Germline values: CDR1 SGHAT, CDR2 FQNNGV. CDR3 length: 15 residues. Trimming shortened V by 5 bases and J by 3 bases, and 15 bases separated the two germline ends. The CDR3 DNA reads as TGTGCCAGCAGCCGTACCGGGGGAATTACAGATACGCAGTATTTT. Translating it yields CASSRTGGITDTQYF.

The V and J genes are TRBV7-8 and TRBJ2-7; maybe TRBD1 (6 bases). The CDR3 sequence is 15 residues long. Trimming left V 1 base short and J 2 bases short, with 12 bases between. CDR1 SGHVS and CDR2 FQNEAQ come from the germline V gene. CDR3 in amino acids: CASSLEGGPTYEQYF. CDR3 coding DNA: TGTGCCAGCAGCTTAGAAGGGGGACCAACCTACGAGCAGTACTTC.

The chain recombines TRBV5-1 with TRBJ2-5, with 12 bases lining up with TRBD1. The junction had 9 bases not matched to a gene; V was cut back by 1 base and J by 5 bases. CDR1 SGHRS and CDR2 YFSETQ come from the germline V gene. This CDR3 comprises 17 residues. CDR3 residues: CASSLTPGQGAGETQYF. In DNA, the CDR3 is TGCGCCAGCAGCTTGACGCCGGGACAGGGGGCTGGTGAGACCCAGTACTTC.

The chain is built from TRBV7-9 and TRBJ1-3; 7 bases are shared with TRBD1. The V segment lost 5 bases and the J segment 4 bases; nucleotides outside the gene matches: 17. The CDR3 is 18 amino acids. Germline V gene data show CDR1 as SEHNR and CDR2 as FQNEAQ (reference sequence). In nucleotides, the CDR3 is TGTGCCAGCAGCCCTCTTCCACAGGGGCCCGTCCGCGGAAACACCATATATTTT. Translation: CASSPLPQGPVRGNTIYF.

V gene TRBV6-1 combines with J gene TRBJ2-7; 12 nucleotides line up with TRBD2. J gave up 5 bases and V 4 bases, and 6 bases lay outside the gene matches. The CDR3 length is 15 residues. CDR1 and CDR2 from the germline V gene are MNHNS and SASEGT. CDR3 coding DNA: TGTGCCAGCAGTGGCGATCTAGCGGGGGGGCACGAGCAGTACTTC. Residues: CASSGDLAGGHEQYF.